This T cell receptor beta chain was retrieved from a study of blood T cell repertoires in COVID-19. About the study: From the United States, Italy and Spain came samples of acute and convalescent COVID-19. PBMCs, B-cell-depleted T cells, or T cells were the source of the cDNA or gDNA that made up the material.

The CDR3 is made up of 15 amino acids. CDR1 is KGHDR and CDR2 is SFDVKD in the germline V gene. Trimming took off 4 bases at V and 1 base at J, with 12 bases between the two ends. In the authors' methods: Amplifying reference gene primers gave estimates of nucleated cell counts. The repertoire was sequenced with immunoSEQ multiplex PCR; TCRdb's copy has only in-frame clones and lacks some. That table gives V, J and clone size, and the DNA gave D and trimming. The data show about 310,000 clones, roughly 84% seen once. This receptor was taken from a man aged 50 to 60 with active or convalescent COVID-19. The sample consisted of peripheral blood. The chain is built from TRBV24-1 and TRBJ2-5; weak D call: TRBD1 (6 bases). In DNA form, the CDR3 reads TGTGCCACCAGTGACCCGAGGGGGACCCAAGAGACCCAGTACTTC. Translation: CATSDPRGTQETQYF.